What follows are 3 T cell receptor beta chains derived from one specimen sequenced in a study of CD8 T cells in ankylosing spondylitis. Study-wide results and limits: Seemingly distinctive of ankylosing spondylitis blood was a TCR beta motif formed by eight highly homologous variants.

Each CDR3 protein is one row after TCRdb ran MiXCR on the 5' RACE reads. Among 400,000 to 450,000 distinct CDR3 sequences listed, 15% to 20% were seen once. Which antigens these TCRs recognize remains unknown. The sample was blood, either unsorted or a sorted T cell fraction (not recorded which). The receptor source for this set is a male donor with ankylosing spondylitis.

This clonotype was picked up a small number of times. The chain recombines TRBV7-9 with TRBJ2-5; TRBD1 matches 11 bases. Germline-derived CDR1 and CDR2 are SEHNR and FQNEAQ (reference sequence). This CDR3 has 15 residues. J gave up 2 bases and V 4 bases, and 3 bases lay outside the gene matches. The CDR3 region is CASSWGQGGQETQYF. CDR3 nucleotides: TGTGCCAGCAGCTGGGGACAGGGGGGACAAGAGACCCAGTACTTC.

The chain combines TRBV6-5 with TRBJ2-7; TRBD2 aligns across 10 bases. After removal of 2 bases from V and 4 bases from J, the junction contained 5 bases not matched to a gene. Germline values: CDR1 MNHEY, CDR2 SVGAGI. This CDR3 contains 15 residues. The CDR3 reads CASSYRLAGVYEQYF. CDR3 coding DNA: TGTGCCAGCAGTTACCGCCTAGCGGGAGTGTACGAGCAGTACTTC.

The CDR3 protein is CASSDDSTYNSPLHF. In nucleotides, the CDR3 is TGTGCCAGCAGTGATGATTCGACCTATAATTCACCCCTCCACTTT. The V call is TRBV12-3 or TRBV12-4, the J call TRBJ1-6, with D unresolved. Trimming took off 5 bases at V and 2 bases at J, with 10 bases between the two ends. This CDR3 spans 15 amino acids.